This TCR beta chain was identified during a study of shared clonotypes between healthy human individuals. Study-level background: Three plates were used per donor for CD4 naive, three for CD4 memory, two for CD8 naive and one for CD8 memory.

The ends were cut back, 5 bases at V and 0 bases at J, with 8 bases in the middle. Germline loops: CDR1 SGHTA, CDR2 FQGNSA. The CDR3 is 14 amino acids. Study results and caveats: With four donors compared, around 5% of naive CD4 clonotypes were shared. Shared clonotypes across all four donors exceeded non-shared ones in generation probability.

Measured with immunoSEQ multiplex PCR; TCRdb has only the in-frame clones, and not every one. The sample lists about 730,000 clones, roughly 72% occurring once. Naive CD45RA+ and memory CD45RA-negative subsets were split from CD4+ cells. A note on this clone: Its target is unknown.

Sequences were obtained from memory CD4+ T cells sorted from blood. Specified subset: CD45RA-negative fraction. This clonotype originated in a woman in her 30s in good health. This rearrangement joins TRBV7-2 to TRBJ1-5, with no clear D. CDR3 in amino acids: CASSQRNSNQPQHF. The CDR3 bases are TGTGCCAGCAGCCAGAGGAATAGCAATCAGCCCCAGCATTTT.